This TCR beta chain was recorded in a study of blood T cell repertoires in COVID-19. Assay: immunoSEQ multiplex PCR; the TCRdb copy retains only in-frame clones and omits some. The sample carries 230,000 or so clones, about 80% recorded once. Trimming shortened V by 7 bases and J by 6 bases, and 20 bases separated the two germline ends. CDR1 and CDR2 from the germline V gene are LGHDT and YNNKEL (reference sequence). The CDR3 is 15 amino acids. This TCR was recovered from a man aged 45 to 65 who had recovered from COVID-19. Sequenced input: PBMCs or T cells enriched from blood (not recorded which). The chain joins TRBV3-1 (or the pseudogene TRBV3-2) to TRBJ2-3; tentatively, D is TRBD2 (6 bases). The DNA of the CDR3 is TGTGCCAGCACTCGGGCGGGACGATCAGGGGATACGCAGTATTTT. It codes for CASTRAGRSGDTQYF.